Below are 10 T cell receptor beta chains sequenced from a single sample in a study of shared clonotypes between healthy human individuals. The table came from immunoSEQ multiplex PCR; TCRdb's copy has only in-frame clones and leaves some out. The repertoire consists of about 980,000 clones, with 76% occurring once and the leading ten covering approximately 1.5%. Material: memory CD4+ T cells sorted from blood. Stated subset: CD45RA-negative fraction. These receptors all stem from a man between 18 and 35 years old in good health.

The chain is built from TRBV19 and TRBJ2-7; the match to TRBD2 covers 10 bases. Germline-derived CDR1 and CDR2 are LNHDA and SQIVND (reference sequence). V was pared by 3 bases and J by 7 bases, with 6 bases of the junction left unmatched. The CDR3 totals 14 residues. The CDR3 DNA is TGTGCCAGTAGTATCCTAGCGGGAGTTCGAGAGCAGTACTTC. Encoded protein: CASSILAGVREQYF. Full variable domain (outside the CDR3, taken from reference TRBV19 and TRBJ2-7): DGGITQSPKYLFRKEGQNVTLSCEQNLNHDAMYWYRQDPGQGLRLIYYSQIVNDFQKGDIAEGYSVSREKKESFPLTVTSAQKNPTAFYLCASSILAGVREQYFGPGTRLTVT.

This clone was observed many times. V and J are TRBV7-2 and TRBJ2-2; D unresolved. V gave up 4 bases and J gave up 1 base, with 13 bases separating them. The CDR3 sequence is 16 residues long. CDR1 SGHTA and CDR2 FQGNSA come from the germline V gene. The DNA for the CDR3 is TGTGCCAGCAGCTCCTTTGGGGTTGGGAACACCGGGGAGCTGTTTTTT. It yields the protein CASSSFGVGNTGELFF.

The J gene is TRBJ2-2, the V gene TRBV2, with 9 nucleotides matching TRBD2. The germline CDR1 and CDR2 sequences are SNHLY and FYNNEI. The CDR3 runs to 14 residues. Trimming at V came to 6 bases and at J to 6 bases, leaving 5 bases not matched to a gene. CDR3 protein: CASRTGTSPGELFF. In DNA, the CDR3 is TGTGCCAGCAGAACCGGGACTAGCCCCGGGGAGCTGTTTTTT.

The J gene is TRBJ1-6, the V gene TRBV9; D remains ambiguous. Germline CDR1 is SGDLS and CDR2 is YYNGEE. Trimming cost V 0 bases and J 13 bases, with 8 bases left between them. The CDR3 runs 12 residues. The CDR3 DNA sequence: TGTGCCAGCAGCGTAGGGACCGCGCCCCTCCACTTT. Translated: CASSVGTAPLHF. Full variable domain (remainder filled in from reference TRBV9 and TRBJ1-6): DSGVTQTPKHLITATGQRVTLRCSPRSGDLSVYWYQQSLDQGLQFLIQYYNGEERAKGNILERFSAQQFPDLHSELNLSSLELGDSALYFCASSVGTAPLHFGNGTRLTVT.

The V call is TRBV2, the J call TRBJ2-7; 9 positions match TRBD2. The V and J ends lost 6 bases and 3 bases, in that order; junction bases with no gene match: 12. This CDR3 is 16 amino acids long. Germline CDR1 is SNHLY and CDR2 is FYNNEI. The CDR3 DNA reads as TGTGCCAGCAGCCGAACCCCTAGCGGGGCAAACTACGAGCAGTACTTC. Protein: CASSRTPSGANYEQYF.

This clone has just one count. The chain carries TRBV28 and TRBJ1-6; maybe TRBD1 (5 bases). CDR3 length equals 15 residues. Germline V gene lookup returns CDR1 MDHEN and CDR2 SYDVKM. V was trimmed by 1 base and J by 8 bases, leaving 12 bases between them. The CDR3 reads CASSLSGAGDSPLHF. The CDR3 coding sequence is TGTGCCAGCAGTTTATCAGGTGCGGGGGATTCACCCCTCCACTTT. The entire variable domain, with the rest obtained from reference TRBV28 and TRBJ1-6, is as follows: DVKVTQSSRYLVKRTGEKVFLECVQDMDHENMFWYRQDPGLGLRLIYFSYDVKMKEKGDIPEGYSVSREKKERFSLILESASTNQTSMYLCASSLSGAGDSPLHFGNGTRLTVT.

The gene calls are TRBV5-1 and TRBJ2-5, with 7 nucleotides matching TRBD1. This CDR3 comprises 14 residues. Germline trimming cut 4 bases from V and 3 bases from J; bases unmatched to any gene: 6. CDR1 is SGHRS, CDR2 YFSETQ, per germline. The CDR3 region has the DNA TGCGCCAGCAGCCCTTCCGGGACAGAAGAGACCCAGTACTTC. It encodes CASSPSGTEETQYF.

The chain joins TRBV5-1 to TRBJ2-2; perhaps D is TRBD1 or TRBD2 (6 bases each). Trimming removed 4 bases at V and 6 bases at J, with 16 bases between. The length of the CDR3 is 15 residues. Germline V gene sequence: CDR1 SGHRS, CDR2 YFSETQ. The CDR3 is CASSPSRGAAGELFF. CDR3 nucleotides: TGCGCCAGCAGCCCGTCGAGGGGGGCGGCCGGGGAGCTGTTTTTT.

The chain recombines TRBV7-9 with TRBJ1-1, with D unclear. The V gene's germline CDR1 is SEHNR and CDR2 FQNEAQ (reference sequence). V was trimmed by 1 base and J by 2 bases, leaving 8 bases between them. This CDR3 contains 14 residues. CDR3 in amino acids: CASSLVLSNTEAFF. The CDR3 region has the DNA TGTGCCAGCAGCTTAGTTCTGAGTAACACTGAAGCTTTCTTT.

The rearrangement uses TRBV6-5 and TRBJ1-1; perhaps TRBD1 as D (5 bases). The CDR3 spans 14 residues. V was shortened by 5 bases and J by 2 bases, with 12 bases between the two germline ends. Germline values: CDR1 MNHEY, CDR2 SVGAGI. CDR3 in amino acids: CASSRGRFNTEAFF. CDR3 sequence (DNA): TGTGCCAGCAGTCGGGGACGGTTTAACACTGAAGCTTTCTTT.